This T cell receptor (beta chain) is drawn from a study of cytomegalovirus exposure and HLA in healthy donors. The V end was cut by 0 bases, the J end by 3 bases, with 12 bases between. In germline, CDR1 is LGHNA, CDR2 YSLEER. The CDR3 runs 15 residues. The PCR was carried out with 60 Vbeta primers and 13 Jbeta primers. The data were produced by immunoSEQ multiplex PCR, yet TCRdb's version contains in-frame clones alone and is incomplete. The sample holds approximately 100,000 clones, around 79% seen once. V and J are TRBV4-3 and TRBJ2-7; tentatively, D is TRBD2 (6 bases). The sample taken for sequencing was PBMCs. This TCR came from a woman in her thirties or forties in good health and CMV-seronegative. The DNA for the CDR3 is TGCGCCAGCAGCCAAGATCCGGAGGGCGGCTACGAGCAGTACTTC. Encoded protein: CASSQDPEGGYEQYF.